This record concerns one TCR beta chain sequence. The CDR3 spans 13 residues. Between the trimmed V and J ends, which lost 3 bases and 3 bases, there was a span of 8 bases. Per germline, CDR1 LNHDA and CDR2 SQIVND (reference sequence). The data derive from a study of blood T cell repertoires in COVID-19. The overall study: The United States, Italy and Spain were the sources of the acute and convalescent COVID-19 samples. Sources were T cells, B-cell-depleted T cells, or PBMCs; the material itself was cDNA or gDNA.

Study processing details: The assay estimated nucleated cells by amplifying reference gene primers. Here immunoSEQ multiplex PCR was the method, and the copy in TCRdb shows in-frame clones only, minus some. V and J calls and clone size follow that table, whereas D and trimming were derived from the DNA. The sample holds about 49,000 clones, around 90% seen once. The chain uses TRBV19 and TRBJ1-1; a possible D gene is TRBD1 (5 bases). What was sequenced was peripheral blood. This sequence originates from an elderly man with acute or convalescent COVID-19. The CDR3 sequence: CASSISRDTEAFF. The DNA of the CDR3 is TGTGCCAGTAGTATCAGCAGGGACACTGAAGCTTTCTTT.